The clone carrying this T cell receptor beta chain was counted between two and nine times. The germline V gene encodes CDR1 LGHNA and CDR2 YNFKEQ. The CDR3 extends over 14 amino acids. V lost 4 bases, J lost 7 bases, and 11 bases lay in between. The data derive from a study of response to subunit inactivated influenza vaccine. One entry per CDR3 protein, called by TCRdb with MiXCR from the RT-PCR reads. The sample records about 520,000 distinct CDR3 sequences, approximately 7.8% being singletons. This receptor was identified in a man between 50 and 75 years old who received an inactivated influenza vaccine. V usage is TRBV4-2 and J usage is TRBJ1-6; a weak D match, TRBD1 (6 bases). The sample consisted of PBMCs from blood, taken around 25 months after vaccination. CDR3 DNA sequence: TGTGCCAGCAGCCTCACAGGGTACAATTCACCCCTCCACTTT. Translated: CASSLTGYNSPLHF.